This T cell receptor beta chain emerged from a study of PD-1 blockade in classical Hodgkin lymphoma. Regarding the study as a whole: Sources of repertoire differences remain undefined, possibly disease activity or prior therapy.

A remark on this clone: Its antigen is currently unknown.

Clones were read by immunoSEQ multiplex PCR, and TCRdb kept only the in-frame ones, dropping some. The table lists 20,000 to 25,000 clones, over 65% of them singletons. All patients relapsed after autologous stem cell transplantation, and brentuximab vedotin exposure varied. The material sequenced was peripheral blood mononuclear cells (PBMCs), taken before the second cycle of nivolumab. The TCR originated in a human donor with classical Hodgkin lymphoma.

The CDR3 DNA reads TGTGCCAGAAGCAGGGGGACTAGCGGATCCACAGATACGCAGTATTTT. This sequence encodes CARSRGTSGSTDTQYF. The V and J genes are TRBV5-3 and TRBJ2-3, with 11 bases that match TRBD2. TRBV5-3 is marked as an open reading frame, function uncertain. The trim removed 4 bases at V and 2 bases at J, leaving 6 bases unmatched. This CDR3 spans 16 amino acids.